This T cell receptor beta chain emerged from a study of blood T cell repertoires in COVID-19. Overall study: COVID-19 samples from acute and convalescent phases originated in the United States, Italy and Spain.

Germline V gives CDR1 SGHNT, CDR2 YYREEE (reference sequence). This CDR3 contains 12 residues. Deletions cut 2 bases from V and 9 bases from J, with 9 bases between. Participants' own reports of clinical history determined their cohort assignment. In the source study's methods: Estimation of nucleated cell counts relied on the amplification of reference gene primers. The table came from immunoSEQ multiplex PCR; TCRdb's copy has only in-frame clones and leaves some out. V and J calls and clone size come straight from that table; D and trimming were deduced from the DNA. The sample lists about 220,000 clones; approximately 90% were seen once.

This TCR derives from a woman aged 18-30 years in a cohort exposed to, infected with or recovered from COVID-19 (not recorded which). The chain carries TRBV5-4 and TRBJ2-1, with D tentatively TRBD2 (5 bases). Source material: PBMCs or T cells enriched from blood (not recorded which). The CDR3 DNA reads as TGTGCCAGCAGCTTACGTGGGAGTGAGCAGTTCTTC. Its protein is CASSLRGSEQFF.